The 16 T cell receptor delta chains listed next were all sequenced from one sample in a study of delta chain sequences of gamma delta T cells. TCRdb reprocessed the 5' RACE reads through CATT. Of 2,500 to 3,000 delta-chain clones in the sample, roughly 6% are singletons; the top ten hold about 50%. Sequencing used either unsorted cells or a sorted T cell fraction (not recorded which). These receptors all come from a human donor in good health.

This clone was picked up a small number of times. TCRdb shows a much larger clone's protein in place of this DNA's translation, and the two differ at residue 5, likely through a read error; the protein shown is translated from the DNA. The chain is built from TRDV2 and TRDJ2; 13 positions agree with TRDD3. The length of the CDR3 is 18 residues. Germline CDR1 and CDR2: GEAIGNYY and EKD. V trimming: 0 bases; J trimming: 5 bases; junction bases outside the gene matches: 8. CDR3 protein: CACDTLLGDTLETAQLFF. CDR3 coding DNA: TGTGCCTGTGACACCTTACTGGGGGATACGCTGGAAACAGCACAACTCTTCTTT.

This clone was observed a handful of times. This DNA translates differently at residue 13 from the TCRdb protein, which is that of a much larger clone; a read error is likely, and the protein shown is the DNA's own translation. The rearrangement links TRDV1 to TRDJ1; 7 bases fit TRDD3. The germline gives CDR1 TSWWSYY, CDR2 QGS. This CDR3 spans 18 amino acids. Germline trimming cut 0 bases from V and 3 bases from J; bases unmatched to any gene: 13. CDR3 sequence: CALGELGLLWGKPDKLIF. Here the CDR3 DNA reads TGTGCTCTTGGGGAACTGGGCCTTCTGTGGGGGAAACCCGATAAACTCATCTTT.

This clone ranks as medium-sized. The V and J genes are TRDV2 and TRDJ1; a weak D match, TRDD3 (5 bases). CDR1 and CDR2 from the germline V gene are GEAIGNYY and EKD. The V end was cut by 3 bases, the J end by 0 bases, with 13 bases between. The CDR3 runs to 15 residues. CDR3 nucleotides: TGTGCCTGTGACCGGGTTGGGGCCTACACCGATAAACTCATCTTT. Translating gives CACDRVGAYTDKLIF.

The V and J genes are TRDV2 and TRDJ1; 7 nucleotides agree with TRDD3. The CDR3 runs 16 residues. Germline CDR1 reads GEAIGNYY; CDR2 reads EKD. V dropped 3 bases and J dropped 2; count of bases not matched to a gene: 11. The CDR3 here is CACDLLGARTTDKLIF. The DNA of the CDR3 is TGTGCCTGTGACCTTCTGGGGGCTCGTACGACCGATAAACTCATCTTT.

This clone appeared a few times. The translation of this DNA and the TCRdb protein of a much larger clone differ at residue 3, probably owing to a read error; the protein shown here is translated from the DNA. The chain joins TRDV1 to TRDJ1, with D possibly being TRDD2 or TRDD3 (6 bases each). This CDR3 spans 23 amino acids. CDR1 is TSWWSYY and CDR2 is QGS in the germline V gene. CDR3 sequence (DNA): TGTGCTCCTGGGGACACCCCCCCGATCCTACGCACTGGCCCAGCGTATTATACCGATAAACTCATCTTT. Protein product: CAPGDTPPILRTGPAYYTDKLIF.

This chain connects TRDV2 to TRDJ1; 13 bases are shared with TRDD3. The ends lost 0 bases at V and 3 bases at J; junction bases unmatched: 18. This CDR3 has 21 residues. Germline-derived CDR1 and CDR2 are GEAIGNYY and EKD. For the CDR3, the DNA is TGTGCCTGTGACACCTTATTACTGGGGGATACGCCAGAAGTCCCTTCCGATAAACTCATCTTT. It yields the protein CACDTLLLGDTPEVPSDKLIF.

CDR3 DNA sequence: TGTGCCTGTGACACCCTGGGGAGTAACACCGATAAACTCATCTTT. Protein sequence: CACDTLGSNTDKLIF. This rearrangement joins TRDV2 to TRDJ1; maybe TRDD3 (6 bases). V shed 0 bases and J shed 0 bases, with 10 bases lying between them. Germline values: CDR1 GEAIGNYY, CDR2 EKD. CDR3 size: 15 residues.

The chain combines TRDV2 with TRDJ1; 9 bases fit TRDD3. CDR3 length: 20 residues. After removal of 0 bases from V and 0 bases from J, the junction contained 16 bases not matched to a gene. CDR1 and CDR2 from the germline V gene are GEAIGNYY and EKD. DNA of the CDR3: TGTGCCTGTGACACCGTGGGGACTGGGGGACCCAAGAAATACACCGATAAACTCATCTTT. Protein: CACDTVGTGGPKKYTDKLIF.

Within the sample, this clone is medium-sized. This chain joins TRDV1 and TRDJ1; 8 bases are shared with TRDD3. V was pared by 4 bases and J by 0 bases, with 13 bases of the junction left unmatched. The CDR3 consists of 18 residues. CDR1 TSWWSYY and CDR2 QGS come from the germline V gene. Written as DNA, the CDR3 is TGTGCTCTTGGGGGCCACCCACTGGGGGTCCCGTACACCGATAAACTCATCTTT. Its protein product is CALGGHPLGVPYTDKLIF.

The chain couples TRAV38-2/DV8 to TRDJ1; 11 bases agree with TRDD3. There are 22 residues in the CDR3. Germline V gives CDR1 TSESDYY, CDR2 QEAYKQQN. V was pared by 0 bases and J by 1 base, with 20 bases of the junction left unmatched. CDR3 nucleotide sequence: TGTGCTTATAGGAGCGCCGAAACTACGTCGCACTGGGGGATAAGAAGCACCGATAAACTCATCTTT. Protein: CAYRSAETTSHWGIRSTDKLIF.

The chain is built from TRDV2 and TRDJ1; no clear D gene. This CDR3 has 14 amino acids. In germline, CDR1 is GEAIGNYY, CDR2 EKD. Trimming removed 3 bases at V and 0 bases at J, with 10 bases between. The CDR3 bases are TGTGCCTGTGACTCCGTACTCCACACCGATAAACTCATCTTT. This encodes CACDSVLHTDKLIF.

A remark on this clone: With a far larger clone one base away, a read error is the likely cause. This sample includes further DNA sequences coding for the same CDR3. This rearrangement joins TRDV2 to TRDJ1; D remains ambiguous. This CDR3 comprises 16 residues. The germline gives CDR1 GEAIGNYY, CDR2 EKD. For the CDR3, the DNA is TGTGCCTGCGACACCGTTGGACTTACGTACACCGATAAACTCATCTTT. It specifies CACDTVGLTYTDKLIF.

By sample fraction, this clone is medium-sized. The sample has other DNA sequences that encode this CDR3 too. The chain couples TRDV2 to TRDJ1; 7 positions match TRDD3. The germline V gene has CDR1 GEAIGNYY and CDR2 EKD. V lost 4 bases and J lost 0; bases outside the gene matches: 13. The CDR3 is 17 residues long. The CDR3 sequence is CACEALGTISHTDKLIF. The DNA for the CDR3 is TGTGCCTGTGAAGCACTGGGGACAATATCCCACACCGATAAACTCATCTTT.

In this sample, this clone is medium-sized. The V gene is TRDV1, the J gene TRDJ1, with 9 bases matching TRDD3. Germline assignment: CDR1 TSWWSYY and CDR2 QGS. CDR3 length: 18 residues. V gave up 0 bases and J gave up 5 bases; unmatched junction bases: 13. CDR3 protein: CALGELNYAGGLGDKLIF. The CDR3 nucleotides are TGTGCTCTTGGGGAACTAAACTACGCTGGGGGATTGGGAGATAAACTCATCTTT.

The table lists this clone with a few counts. The gene calls are TRDV1 and TRDJ1, with TRDD3 matching over 9 bases. The germline gives CDR1 TSWWSYY, CDR2 QGS. The CDR3 covers 19 residues. Trimming removed 6 bases from V and 4 bases from J; junction bases left unmatched: 21. Written as DNA, the CDR3 is TGTGCTCTTGGAGAATCCCATTCCCTCGTACTGGGGGAGGACGATAAACTCATCTTT. Translation gives CALGESHSLVLGEDDKLIF.

There are many counts of this clone. This chain links TRDV2 with TRDJ1; 12 bases are a match to TRDD3. Germline V gene lookup returns CDR1 GEAIGNYY and CDR2 EKD. J gave up 3 bases and V 0 bases, and 7 bases lay outside the gene matches. There are 17 residues in the CDR3. CDR3 loop: CACDTVQAGGYADKLIF. For the CDR3, the DNA is TGTGCCTGTGACACCGTGCAAGCTGGGGGATACGCCGATAAACTCATCTTT.